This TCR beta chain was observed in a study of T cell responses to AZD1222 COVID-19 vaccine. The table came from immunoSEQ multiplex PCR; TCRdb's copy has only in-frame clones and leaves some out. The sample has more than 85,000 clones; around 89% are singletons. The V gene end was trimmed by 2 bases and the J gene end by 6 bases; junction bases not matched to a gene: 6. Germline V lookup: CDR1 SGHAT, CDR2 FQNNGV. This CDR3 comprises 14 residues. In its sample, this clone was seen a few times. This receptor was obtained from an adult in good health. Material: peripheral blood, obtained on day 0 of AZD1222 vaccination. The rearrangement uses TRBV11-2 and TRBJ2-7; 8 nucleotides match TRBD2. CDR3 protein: CASSLLAGNREQYF. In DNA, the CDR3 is TGTGCCAGCAGCTTATTAGCGGGGAACCGCGAGCAGTACTTC.